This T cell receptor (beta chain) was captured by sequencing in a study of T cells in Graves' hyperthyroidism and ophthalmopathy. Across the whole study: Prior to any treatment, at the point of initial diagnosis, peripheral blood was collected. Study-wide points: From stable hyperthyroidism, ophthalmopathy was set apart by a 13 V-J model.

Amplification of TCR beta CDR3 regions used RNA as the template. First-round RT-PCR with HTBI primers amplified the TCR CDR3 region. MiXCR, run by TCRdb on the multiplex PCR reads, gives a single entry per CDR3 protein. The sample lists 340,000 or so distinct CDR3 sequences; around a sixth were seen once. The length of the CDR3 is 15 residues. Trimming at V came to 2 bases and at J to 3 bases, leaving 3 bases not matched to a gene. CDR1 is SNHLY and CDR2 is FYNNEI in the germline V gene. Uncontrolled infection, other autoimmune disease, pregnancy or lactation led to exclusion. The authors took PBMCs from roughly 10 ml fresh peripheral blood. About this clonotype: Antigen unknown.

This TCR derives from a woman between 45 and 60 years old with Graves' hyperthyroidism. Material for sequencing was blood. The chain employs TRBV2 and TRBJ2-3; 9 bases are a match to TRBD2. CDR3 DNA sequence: TGTGCCAGCAGTGAAAATAGCGGGGGTACAGATACGCAGTATTTT. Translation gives CASSENSGGTDTQYF.